This TCR beta chain was sequenced for a study of shared clonotypes between healthy human individuals. Germline V lookup: CDR1 MGHRA, CDR2 YSYEKL. The CDR3 is made up of 17 amino acids. V lost 2 bases and J 1 base, leaving 17 bases between the germline ends. Clones were read by immunoSEQ multiplex PCR, and TCRdb kept only the in-frame ones, dropping some. The repertoire consists of about 680,000 clones, with 60% to 80% occurring once and the leading ten covering 1.8%. This clone was recorded only once. This TCR was recovered from a woman in her twenties or thirties in good health. The chain is built from TRBV4-1 and TRBJ1-1, with D perhaps matching TRBD1 (5 bases). The sequenced material came from memory CD4+ T cells sorted from blood. Documented subset: CD45RA-negative fraction. The CDR3 DNA sequence: TGCGCCAGCAGCCAAACCCTAGCGGGGGTAGGGAACACTGAAGCTTTCTTT. Translated, it gives CASSQTLAGVGNTEAFF.